Listed here are 24 T cell receptor beta chains from one sample, sequenced in a study of OX40 agonist ivuxolimab in advanced cancers. Measured with immunoSEQ multiplex PCR; TCRdb has only the in-frame clones, and not every one. The profile shows roughly 82,000 clones, around four fifths of them singletons. Sequenced material: CD4+ or CD8+ T cells sorted from blood, taken in a trial of the OX40 agonist ivuxolimab. Source of these receptors: an adult with an advanced solid tumor such as melanoma, head and neck, liver or kidney cancer.

This clone was seen just once. The rearrangement links TRBV6-5 to TRBJ2-5; D may be TRBD1 or TRBD2 (6 bases each). With 5 bases removed from V and 3 bases from J, the gap between germline ends came to 16 bases. Germline assignment: CDR1 MNHEY and CDR2 SVGAGI. This CDR3 has 15 residues. The CDR3 loop is CASSPSGGRKETQYF. CDR3 coding DNA: TGTGCCAGCAGTCCCTCCGGGGGCCGAAAAGAGACCCAGTACTTC.

CDR3 sequence (DNA): TGTGCCAGCAGCGAAACAGGGTCTAATGAAAAACTGTTTTTT. It is translated as CASSETGSNEKLFF. This chain uses TRBV5-5 with TRBJ1-4, with D maybe TRBD1 (6 bases). V was trimmed by 4 bases and J by 3 bases, leaving 10 bases between them. Germline CDR1 reads SGHKS; CDR2 reads YYEKEE (reference sequence). This CDR3 has 14 residues.

This clone was counted only a few times. The rearrangement joins TRBV2 to TRBJ1-1, with 7 bases matching TRBD1. V trimming: 0 bases; J trimming: 0 bases; junction bases outside the gene matches: 10. The CDR3 has 18 residues. Germline CDR1 and CDR2: SNHLY and FYNNEI. This CDR3 is CASSEALQGIGMNTEAFF. CDR3 nucleotides: TGTGCCAGCAGTGAAGCTCTACAGGGGATTGGTATGAACACTGAAGCTTTCTTT. Variable domain in full (rest from reference TRBV2 and TRBJ1-1): EPEVTQTPSHQVTQMGQEVILRCVPISNHLYFYWYRQILGQKVEFLVSFYNNEISEKSEIFDDQFSVERPDGSNFTLKIRSTKLEDSAMYFCASSEALQGIGMNTEAFFGQGTRLTVV.

V gene TRBV5-1 combines with J gene TRBJ2-1, with 7 bases fitting TRBD2. The V gene's germline CDR1 is SGHRS and CDR2 YFSETQ. J was trimmed by 8 bases and V by 4 bases; bases with no gene match: 12. This CDR3 contains 15 residues. In nucleotides, the CDR3 is TGCGCCAGCAGCCCCCGTGGCCAGGGAGGGGATGAGCAGTTCTTC. This translates into CASSPRGQGGDEQFF.

The J gene is TRBJ1-4, the V gene TRBV30; unclear D gene. This CDR3 region has 12 residues. The V gene lost 4 bases and the J gene lost 8 bases, with 11 bases spanning the gap. Germline V lookup: CDR1 GTSNPN, CDR2 SVGIG (reference sequence). CDR3 amino acids: CAWNGGGEKLFF. DNA for the CDR3: TGTGCCTGGAACGGAGGAGGCGAAAAACTGTTTTTT.

The chain carries TRBV14 and TRBJ1-2, with D possibly being TRBD1 (5 bases). The CDR3 sequence is 15 residues long. CDR1 SGHDN and CDR2 FVKESK come from the germline V gene. The germline V and J ends were trimmed by 2 bases and 8 bases, with 18 bases remaining between them. In nucleotides, the CDR3 is TGTGCCAGCAGCCAACTCAGACAGCGCCTTGAGGGCTACACCTTC. The encoded protein is CASSQLRQRLEGYTF. Combining the CDR3 with reference TRBV14 and TRBJ1-2 gives the whole variable domain EAGVTQFPSHSVIEKGQTVTLRCDPISGHDNLYWYRRVMGKEIKFLLHFVKESKQDESGMPNNRFLAERTGGTYSTLKVQPAELEDSGVYFCASSQLRQRLEGYTFGSGTRLTVV.

This clone came up a few times. The chain combines TRBV18 with TRBJ2-2; 11 bases match TRBD2. Unmatched junction bases numbered 6, after V lost 4 bases and J lost 5 bases. Germline CDR1 is KGHSH and CDR2 is LQKENI. This CDR3 comprises 16 residues. CDR3 sequence reads: CASSRTSGGRTGELFF. The CDR3 coding sequence is TGTGCCAGCTCACGAACTAGCGGGGGAAGAACCGGGGAGCTGTTTTTT.

The count of this clone is one. Since the CDR3 does not end with the conserved phenylalanine or tryptophan, this likely comes from a read error. It is unclear where the CDR3 begins or ends on the DNA, so no DNA is shown, and the CDR3 is as TCRdb lists it. This sequence joins TRBV27 and TRBJ2-7; the D call in the table, TRBD1, was not verified against the DNA. The CDR3 is 12 residues long, ends included. Per the germline V gene, CDR1 is MNHEY and CDR2 is SMNVEV (reference sequence). CDR3 amino acids: CASSTRGGQGSI.

By share, this clone counts as medium-sized (0.01 to 0.1%). The chain combines TRBV5-4 with TRBJ1-2; D perhaps matches TRBD1 (5 bases). In germline, CDR1 is SGHNT, CDR2 YYREEE (reference sequence). This CDR3 contains 14 residues. V lost 3 bases and J lost 4, with 13 bases in between. The CDR3 is CASSSQGPLYGYTF. The DNA of the CDR3 is TGTGCCAGCAGCTCTCAGGGACCGCTCTATGGCTACACCTTC.

The genes are TRBV5-1 and TRBJ2-1; possible D gene TRBD2, 6 bases. This CDR3 is 14 amino acids long. Trimming shortened V by 4 bases and J by 7 bases, and 15 bases separated the two germline ends. Looked up from germline, CDR1 is SGHRS and CDR2 is YFSETQ. CDR3 DNA: TGCGCCAGCAGCATTTACCGGGACTTTAATGAGCAGTTCTTC. This encodes CASSIYRDFNEQFF.

The rearrangement joins TRBV6-5 to TRBJ2-2; possibly TRBD2 for D (5 bases). This CDR3 is built from 14 residues. CDR1 and CDR2 (germline): MNHEY, SVGAGI. Trimming removed 6 bases at V and 1 base at J, with 9 bases between. This chain's CDR3 is CASRGELNTGELFF. For the CDR3, the DNA is TGTGCCAGCAGGGGAGAGTTGAACACCGGGGAGCTGTTTTTT.

This clone has a handful of counts. The chain carries TRBV4-2 and TRBJ1-1; D gene ambiguous. This CDR3 is 14 amino acids long. The V end was cut by 5 bases, the J end by 1 base, with 11 bases between. The germline V gene has CDR1 LGHNA and CDR2 YNFKEQ. The CDR3 bases are TGTGCCAGCAGCACGCTCGAGGGGAACACTGAAGCTTTCTTT. Its protein product is CASSTLEGNTEAFF.

The chain is built from TRBV9 and TRBJ1-5; D is ambiguous. Trimming took 0 bases from V and 5 from J, leaving 15 bases between them. Germline loops: CDR1 SGDLS, CDR2 YYNGEE. The CDR3 length is 16 residues. CDR3 sequence (DNA): TGTGCCAGCAGCGTAGGATCAGCCTACACCGATCAGCCCCAGCATTTT. This codes for CASSVGSAYTDQPQHF.

V usage is TRBV9 and J usage is TRBJ1-1; 7 positions match TRBD1. Germline V gene lookup returns CDR1 SGDLS and CDR2 YYNGEE. This CDR3 is built from 16 residues. Trimming cost V 4 bases and J 7 bases; bases outside gene matches: 16. This CDR3 reads CASSPLDQGGTLEAFF. CDR3 nucleotide sequence: TGTGCCAGCAGCCCCCTAGATCAGGGGGGAACACTTGAAGCTTTCTTT.

The chain joins TRBV19 to TRBJ1-5; 10 bases match TRBD1. The CDR3 extends over 14 amino acids. CDR1 and CDR2 (germline): LNHDA, SQIVND (reference sequence). V lost 8 bases to trimming and J lost 2 bases; unmatched junction nucleotides: 3. CDR3 region: CASSGQGGNQPQHF. As DNA, the CDR3 is TGTGCCAGTTCTGGACAGGGGGGCAATCAGCCCCAGCATTTT.

This clone is a singleton in its sample. V gene TRBV2 combines with J gene TRBJ1-1; TRBD1 aligns across 10 bases. CDR3 length equals 14 residues. Germline assignment: CDR1 SNHLY and CDR2 FYNNEI. The J segment lost 1 base and the V segment lost 6 bases, leaving 2 bases of the junction unmatched. The CDR3 region is CASSGDRGNTEAFF. The DNA of the CDR3 is TGTGCCAGCAGCGGGGACAGGGGGAACACTGAAGCTTTCTTT.

In DNA, the CDR3 is TGCGCCAGCAGCCAAGCCGGACCCCACAGCGGCCAAGCCAAAAACATTCAGTACTTC. The encoded protein is CASSQAGPHSGQAKNIQYF. The chain links TRBV4-3 to TRBJ2-4; a weak D match, TRBD2 (5 bases). This CDR3 region has 19 residues. From germline, CDR1 is LGHNA and CDR2 YSLEER. Trimming cost V 1 base and J 0 bases, with 19 bases left between them.

This clone was detected only once. The gene calls are TRBV2 and TRBJ2-3, with D perhaps being TRBD1 or TRBD2 (6 bases each). This CDR3 contains 20 residues. Germline V CDR1 and CDR2: SNHLY, FYNNEI. Trimming stripped 5 bases from V and 1 base from J, with 28 bases between. The CDR3 coding sequence is TGTGCCAGCAGTTATCCGGGACCGGGGGCGAAGGGGGGCCGCACAGATACGCAGTATTTT. This translates into CASSYPGPGAKGGRTDTQYF.

With respect to this clone: Other DNA sequences in the same sample also yield this CDR3. The chain employs TRBV18 and TRBJ2-5; maybe TRBD1 (6 bases). With 3 bases removed from V and 5 bases from J, the gap between germline ends came to 13 bases. Germline assignment: CDR1 KGHSH and CDR2 LQKENI. The CDR3 is 14 residues long. CDR3 amino acids: CASSPTGKGETQYF. CDR3 nucleotide sequence: TGTGCCAGCTCACCGACAGGAAAGGGTGAGACCCAGTACTTC.

This clone was counted only a few times. This chain connects TRBV4-2 to TRBJ1-4; no firm D call. Germline CDR1 LGHNA, CDR2 YNFKEQ. The CDR3 loop spans 14 amino acids. V gave up 4 bases and J gave up 8 bases, with 14 bases separating them. The CDR3: CASSLQVANEKLFF. DNA of the CDR3: TGTGCCAGCAGCCTTCAGGTAGCAAACGAAAAACTGTTTTTT.

The rearrangement uses TRBV27 and TRBJ1-2, with a weak D call TRBD1 (5 bases). CDR1 and CDR2 from the germline V gene are MNHEY and SMNVEV (reference sequence). The CDR3 consists of 13 residues. Trimming cost V 6 bases and J 5 bases, with 13 bases left between them. The CDR3 bases are TGTGCCAGCAGCCCCCGGGGCGCGTATGGCTACACCTTC. Protein product: CASSPRGAYGYTF.

This clone was counted between two and nine times. The chain recombines TRBV5-4 with TRBJ2-3, with TRBD2 matching over 10 bases. V trimming: 3 bases; J trimming: 4 bases; junction bases outside the gene matches: 2. Germline CDR1 reads SGHNT; CDR2 reads YYREEE (reference sequence). The CDR3 contains 14 residues. The CDR3 DNA reads TGTGCCAGCAGCTCTAGCGGGGGTGCAGATACGCAGTATTTT. It codes for CASSSSGGADTQYF.

The gene calls are TRBV12-5 and TRBJ2-2, with 9 bases that match TRBD1. CDR3 length: 15 amino acids. V gave up 6 bases and J gave up 5 bases; unmatched junction bases: 7. CDR1 LGHNT and CDR2 FRNRAP come from the germline V gene. In nucleotides, the CDR3 is TGTGCTAGTGGCCGCACAGGGGGCGAAACCGGGGAGCTGTTTTTT. Residues: CASGRTGGETGELFF. Full variable domain (outside the CDR3, taken from reference TRBV12-5 and TRBJ2-2): DARVTQTPRHKVTEMGQEVTMRCQPILGHNTVFWYRQTMMQGLELLAYFRNRAPLDDSGMPKDRFSAEMPDATLATLKIQPSEPRDSAVYFCASGRTGGETGELFFGEGSRLTVL.

The sample holds one count of this clone. The chain couples TRBV5-4 to TRBJ1-5, with 8 bases fitting TRBD1. This CDR3 has 14 amino acids. Germline V gene data show CDR1 as SGHNT and CDR2 as YYREEE (reference sequence). The V segment lost 0 bases and the J segment 4 bases; nucleotides outside the gene matches: 0. The chain's CDR3 is CASSLGTGNQPQHF. Here the CDR3 DNA reads TGTGCCAGCAGCTTGGGGACAGGGAATCAGCCCCAGCATTTT.